These 27 T cell receptor beta chains originate from one sample sequenced in a study of shared clonotypes between healthy human individuals. Sequencing was performed with immunoSEQ multiplex PCR; in TCRdb, only in-frame clones are kept and a portion is missing. The table has some 2,500,000 clones, 85% to 95% seen once; the top ten hold 0.37%. Sequencing was carried out using naive CD4+ T cells from PBMCs. Subset specified: CD45RA+ positively selected. The receptor set was obtained from a man between 18 and 29 years old in good health. Some clones in this sample may be carry-over from other donors' samples.

This chain uses TRBV6-6 with TRBJ2-7, with 9 bases aligning to TRBD1. Germline V gene sequence: CDR1 MNHNY, CDR2 SVGAGI (reference sequence). V shed 6 bases, J shed 3 bases, and the junction held 9 bases outside the gene matches. This CDR3 comprises 15 residues. CDR3 coding DNA: TGTGCCAGCAGCCGTCCGGGACAGGGAATCTACGAGCAGTACTTC. It encodes CASSRPGQGIYEQYF.

CDR3 protein: CASRSPGQGHGYTF. In nucleotides, the CDR3 is TGTGCCAGCAGGTCTCCGGGACAGGGACATGGCTACACCTTC. The chain carries TRBV6-6 and TRBJ1-2, with 9 bases that match TRBD1. CDR1 MNHNY and CDR2 SVGAGI come from the germline V gene (reference sequence). The length of the CDR3 is 14 residues. After removal of 6 bases from V and 6 bases from J, the junction contained 8 bases not matched to a gene.

This clone came up a few times. At the DNA level, this CDR3 is encoded by other sequences in the same sample as well. The CDR3 is CASSLSGGQETQYF. The CDR3 DNA reads as TGTGCCAGCAGTTTATCCGGGGGGCAAGAGACCCAGTACTTC. This chain uses TRBV28 with TRBJ2-5; the match to TRBD2 covers 7 bases. The CDR3 is 14 residues long. V lost 1 base to trimming and J lost 2 bases; unmatched junction nucleotides: 1. Germline CDR1 and CDR2: MDHEN and SYDVKM.

The chain joins TRBV12-5 to TRBJ1-2; D is unclear. Germline CDR1 reads LGHNT; CDR2 reads FRNRAP. V gave up 3 bases and J gave up 4 bases, with 9 bases separating them. The CDR3 contains 13 residues. The CDR3 sequence: CASGFQGGYGYTF. As DNA, the CDR3 is TGTGCTAGTGGTTTTCAAGGCGGCTATGGCTACACCTTC.

This clone came up once. Different DNA sequences within this sample yield the same CDR3. The chain uses TRBV28 and TRBJ1-5, with TRBD1 as a possible D gene (6 bases). The V end was cut by 2 bases, the J end by 1 base, with 9 bases between. The CDR3 sequence is 15 residues long. Germline loops: CDR1 MDHEN, CDR2 SYDVKM. CDR3 nucleotides: TGTGCCAGCAGTTTACCAGGGGACAGCAATCAGCCCCAGCATTTT. Translated: CASSLPGDSNQPQHF.

This chain connects TRBV28 to TRBJ2-1; no reliable D call. CDR1 and CDR2 (germline): MDHEN, SYDVKM. The ends were cut back, 5 bases at V and 1 base at J, with 12 bases in the middle. CDR3 length equals 15 residues. CDR3 bases: TGTGCCAGCAGTCCACTGGTACCTTCCTACAATGAGCAGTTCTTC. This codes for CASSPLVPSYNEQFF.

The chain is built from TRBV5-1 and TRBJ2-1, with D hard to call. Trimming removed 5 bases from V and 5 bases from J, with 5 bases in between. Looked up from germline, CDR1 is SGHRS and CDR2 is YFSETQ. The CDR3 loop spans 11 amino acids. CDR3 in DNA: TGCGCCAGCAGACGGGACAATGAGCAGTTCTTC. As protein: CASRRDNEQFF.

CDR3: CASSGVAGHEQFF. CDR3 sequence (DNA): TGTGCCAGCAGCGGGGTAGCGGGCCATGAGCAGTTCTTC. V and J are TRBV9 and TRBJ2-1; 7 positions match TRBD2. The CDR3 has 13 amino acids. Trimming cost V 3 bases and J 8 bases; bases outside gene matches: 5. CDR1 is SGDLS, CDR2 YYNGEE, per germline.

V usage is TRBV2 and J usage is TRBJ1-1; no definite D call. Germline assignment: CDR1 SNHLY and CDR2 FYNNEI. Trimming removed 6 bases at V and 6 bases at J, with 5 bases between. The CDR3 has 10 amino acids. In DNA form, the CDR3 reads TGTGCCAGCAGGTGGGCTGAAGCTTTCTTT. It is translated as CASRWAEAFF.

J is TRBJ2-5 and V is TRBV6-5; possible D gene TRBD2, 6 bases. The ends were cut back, 2 bases at V and 1 base at J, with 11 bases in the middle. CDR3 length: 15 amino acids. CDR1 is MNHEY and CDR2 is SVGAGI in the germline V gene. The DNA of the CDR3 is TGTGCCAGCAGTTACCGGGACTCCTTCCAAGAGACCCAGTACTTC. It encodes CASSYRDSFQETQYF.

The V gene is TRBV5-4, the J gene TRBJ2-3, with a tentative D call TRBD2 (5 bases). V gave up 1 base and J gave up 6 bases, with 9 bases separating them. Per the germline V gene, CDR1 is SGHNT and CDR2 is YYREEE (reference sequence). This CDR3 is 13 amino acids long. The CDR3 DNA reads as TGTGCCAGCAGCTTGTTGACGGGGGATACGCAGTATTTT. Its translation is CASSLLTGDTQYF. The full variable domain, with the rest looked up from reference TRBV5-4 and TRBJ2-3, is ETGVTQSPTHLIKTRGQQVTLRCSSQSGHNTVSWYQQALGQGPQFIFQYYREEENGRGNFPPRFSGLQFPNYSSELNVNALELDDSALYLCASSLLTGDTQYFGPGTRLTVL.

Concerning this clone: Other DNA sequences within the sample encode an identical CDR3. The chain uses TRBV5-1 and TRBJ1-1; D is perhaps TRBD1 (6 bases). The V end was cut by 2 bases, the J end by 2 bases, with 13 bases between. The CDR3 consists of 15 residues. The germline CDR1 and CDR2 sequences are SGHRS and YFSETQ. CDR3 residues: CASSFTGTLNTEAFF. Written as DNA, the CDR3 is TGCGCCAGCAGCTTTACAGGGACCCTAAACACTGAAGCTTTCTTT.

This clone was detected only once. The sample contains more than one DNA sequence encoding this CDR3. The chain couples TRBV29-1 to TRBJ2-4; D gene unclear. Looked up from germline, CDR1 is SQVTM and CDR2 is ANQGSEA. Trimming stripped 4 bases from V and 0 bases from J, with 7 bases between. This CDR3 is built from 13 residues. In DNA, the CDR3 is TGCAGCGTTGGCCAGTTAGCCAAAAACATTCAGTACTTC. Its protein is CSVGQLAKNIQYF.

In this sample, this clone turned up once. The chain couples TRBV7-2 to TRBJ1-1; perhaps TRBD1 as D (5 bases). Germline CDR1 reads SGHTA; CDR2 reads FQGNSA. The germline V and J ends were trimmed by 1 base and 4 bases, with 19 bases remaining between them. CDR3 length: 17 residues. The DNA of the CDR3 is TGTGCCAGCAGCTTAGTAGGCACGGGACTGACGATCACTGAAGCTTTCTTT. It codes for CASSLVGTGLTITEAFF.

This chain connects TRBV9 to TRBJ1-5, with D possibly matching TRBD1 (5 bases). Trimming left V 3 bases short and J 9 bases short, with 19 bases between. The CDR3 length is 15 residues. CDR1 and CDR2 (germline): SGDLS, YYNGEE. CDR3 loop: CASSAGTHRGAPQHF. CDR3 nucleotide sequence: TGTGCCAGCAGCGCAGGGACCCACCGCGGAGCGCCCCAGCATTTT. The full variable domain, its missing parts supplied by reference TRBV9 and TRBJ1-5, is DSGVTQTPKHLITATGQRVTLRCSPRSGDLSVYWYQQSLDQGLQFLIQYYNGEERAKGNILERFSAQQFPDLHSELNLSSLELGDSALYFCASSAGTHRGAPQHFGDGTRLSIL.

The chain joins TRBV15 to TRBJ2-1; D ambiguous. Trimming shortened V by 1 base and J by 8 bases, and 9 bases separated the two germline ends. Looked up from germline, CDR1 is LNHNV and CDR2 is YYDKDF (reference sequence). The CDR3 runs to 13 residues. The CDR3 region has the DNA TGTGCCACCAGCAGAGCCCCTCGGGATGAGCAGTTCTTC. Translation gives CATSRAPRDEQFF.

This clone occurred once. The genes are TRBV6-1 and TRBJ1-1; the D gene is possibly TRBD1 (5 bases). The CDR3 consists of 17 residues. V shed 1 base and J shed 0 bases, with 15 bases lying between them. Germline lookup yields CDR1 MNHNS and CDR2 SASEGT. The CDR3 loop is CASSEVFGTDMNTEAFF. The DNA for the CDR3 is TGTGCCAGCAGTGAAGTTTTTGGGACGGACATGAACACTGAAGCTTTCTTT.

Points on this clone: Other DNA sequences from this sample encode an identical CDR3 as well. The chain recombines TRBV19 with TRBJ1-5, with D uncertain. Germline V gene data show CDR1 as LNHDA and CDR2 as SQIVND (reference sequence). The CDR3 totals 15 residues. V was shortened by 1 base and J by 2 bases, with 9 bases between the two germline ends. CDR3 region: CASSIVSGGNQPQHF. The CDR3 bases are TGTGCCAGTAGTATAGTCTCTGGGGGCAATCAGCCCCAGCATTTT.

The chain is built from TRBV28 and TRBJ1-2; TRBD1 is a possible D gene (5 bases). CDR3 length: 14 residues. Germline CDR1 MDHEN, CDR2 SYDVKM. The germline V and J ends were trimmed by 2 bases and 3 bases, with 10 bases remaining between them. CDR3: CASSLGGTYYGYTF. For the CDR3, the DNA is TGTGCCAGCAGTTTAGGGGGGACCTACTATGGCTACACCTTC.

V gene TRBV19 combines with J gene TRBJ2-7, with 8 bases fitting TRBD1. The V segment lost 5 bases and the J segment 5 bases; nucleotides outside the gene matches: 17. Germline-derived CDR1 and CDR2 are LNHDA and SQIVND (reference sequence). This CDR3 has 17 residues. The CDR3 region is CASSFRYGRGPVNEQYF. In DNA form, the CDR3 reads TGTGCCAGTAGTTTTCGGTACGGCAGGGGGCCAGTTAACGAGCAGTACTTC.

The rearrangement uses TRBV7-9 and TRBJ2-3; D ambiguous. Germline lookup yields CDR1 SEHNR and CDR2 FQNEAQ (reference sequence). Trimming cost V 2 bases and J 4 bases, with 7 bases left between them. The CDR3 is made up of 13 amino acids. DNA of the CDR3: TGTGCCAGCAGCTTAAACAGTGCAGATACGCAGTATTTT. Its protein product is CASSLNSADTQYF.

The chain links TRBV27 to TRBJ2-2; 8 bases fit TRBD2. This CDR3 comprises 14 residues. From germline, CDR1 is MNHEY and CDR2 SMNVEV (reference sequence). Losses at the gene ends were 7 bases for V and 5 bases for J; bases not matched to a gene: 6. The CDR3 loop reads CASTRREVTGELFF. The CDR3 DNA reads as TGTGCCAGCACCAGGCGGGAGGTGACCGGGGAGCTGTTTTTT.

V is TRBV28 and J is TRBJ1-2; 9 bases are a match to TRBD1. V lost 4 bases to trimming and J lost 12 bases; unmatched junction nucleotides: 15. Germline CDR1 MDHEN, CDR2 SYDVKM. The CDR3 consists of 15 residues. The CDR3 spells CASSSRRLGTGPHTF. CDR3 DNA sequence: TGTGCCAGCAGTTCCCGCCGACTGGGGACAGGGCCACACACCTTC.

The sample holds one count of this clone. V and J are TRBV18 and TRBJ2-3; weak D call: TRBD2 (7 bases). Germline V gene data show CDR1 as KGHSH and CDR2 as LQKENI. This CDR3 region has 16 residues. Trimming stripped 2 bases from V and 6 bases from J, with 18 bases between. The CDR3 here is CASSPRSGRGFDTQYF. The CDR3 coding sequence is TGTGCCAGCTCACCAAGATCAGGGAGGGGGTTCGATACGCAGTATTTT.

Concerning this clone: Germline is not matched at one junction end, which may reflect a read error. The V gene is TRBV28, the J gene TRBJ2-7; 11 positions agree with TRBD2. The CDR3 sequence is 14 residues long. Germline assignment: CDR1 MDHEN and CDR2 SYDVKM. Here the CDR3 DNA reads TGCCCTAATCCAGGGACTAGCGGCTGCTACGAGCAGTACTTC. Amino acid sequence: CPNPGTSGCYEQYF.

The rearrangement uses TRBV5-4 and TRBJ2-1; 10 nucleotides align to TRBD1. Per germline, CDR1 SGHNT and CDR2 YYREEE (reference sequence). The CDR3 contains 16 residues. V shed 0 bases and J 6 bases; nucleotides not matched to a gene: 6. In DNA form, the CDR3 reads TGTGCCAGCAGCTTGGGGGGACAGGGGATTTCCAATGAGCAGTTCTTC. Its protein product is CASSLGGQGISNEQFF. Supplemented by reference TRBV5-4 and TRBJ2-1, the full variable domain reads ETGVTQSPTHLIKTRGQQVTLRCSSQSGHNTVSWYQQALGQGPQFIFQYYREEENGRGNFPPRFSGLQFPNYSSELNVNALELDDSALYLCASSLGGQGISNEQFFGPGTRLTVL.

The chain links TRBV7-3 to TRBJ2-1; D is undetermined. Germline V gene lookup returns CDR1 SGHTA and CDR2 FQGTGA. V was shortened by 0 bases and J by 6 bases, with 9 bases between the two germline ends. This CDR3 contains 14 residues. The CDR3: CASSLTWASNEQFF. CDR3 bases: TGTGCCAGCAGCTTAACTTGGGCCAGCAATGAGCAGTTCTTC.